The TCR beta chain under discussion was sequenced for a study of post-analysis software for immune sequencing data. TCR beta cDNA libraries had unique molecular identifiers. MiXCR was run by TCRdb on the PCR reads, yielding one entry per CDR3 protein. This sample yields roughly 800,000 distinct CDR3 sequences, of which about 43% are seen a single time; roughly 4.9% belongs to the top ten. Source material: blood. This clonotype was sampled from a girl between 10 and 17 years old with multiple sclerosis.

CDR3 residues: CSASTSGRDNEQFF. CDR3 DNA sequence: TGCAGTGCTAGTACTAGCGGGAGGGACAATGAGCAGTTCTTC. The chain combines TRBV20-1 with TRBJ2-1; TRBD2 matches at 13 bases. The CDR3 covers 14 residues. The germline V gene encodes CDR1 DFQATT and CDR2 SNEGSKA (reference sequence). V shed 3 bases, J shed 5 bases, and the junction held 1 base outside the gene matches.